The text below deals with one T cell receptor (beta chain). Its antigen is currently unknown. This CDR3 is built from 15 residues. V was clipped by 7 bases and J by 0 bases, with 18 bases between them. Germline values: CDR1 SQVTM, CDR2 ANQGSEA. This sample is drawn from a study of STAT3 mutations in large granular lymphocyte leukemia. Study overall: Over half of T-LGLL patients had one or more immunosuppressive regimens. General study points: Every T-LGLL patient had at least one immunodominant TCRbeta clonotype. Variable sampling intervals and differing treatment regimens complicated linking therapy response to TCR clonal burden changes.

TCRbeta libraries averaged about 40,773 productive templates per sample. Assay: immunoSEQ multiplex PCR; the TCRdb copy retains only in-frame clones and omits some. Of 5,600 or so clones listed, 70% to 80% are singletons. The chain recombines TRBV29-1 with TRBJ1-2, with a tentative D call TRBD1 (5 bases). The sample comprised PBMCs. This clonotype was sampled from a human donor with T large granular lymphocyte leukemia. Some clones in this sample may be carry-over from other donors' samples. The chain's CDR3 is CSAIDSPTANYGYTF. DNA of the CDR3: TGCAGCGCGATCGACAGCCCGACCGCTAACTATGGCTACACCTTC.